These 8 T cell receptor beta chains were all obtained from the same sample, sequenced in a study of T cell responses to AZD1222 COVID-19 vaccine. The table came from immunoSEQ multiplex PCR; TCRdb's copy has only in-frame clones and leaves some out. The table has some 69,000 clones, around four fifths seen once. The sample in question was peripheral blood, obtained 28 days after the second AZD1222 dose. The receptors originated from an adult who received the AZD1222 COVID-19 vaccine.

The genes are TRBV6-5 and TRBJ1-2, with D tentatively TRBD1 (5 bases). This CDR3 has 14 residues. Germline CDR1 MNHEY, CDR2 SVGAGI. Between the trimmed V and J ends, which lost 4 bases and 4 bases, there was a span of 13 bases. The CDR3 DNA sequence: TGTGCCAGCAGTTCCAGCGGGGGGGGCTATGGCTACACCTTC. As protein: CASSSSGGGYGYTF.

V gene TRBV2 combines with J gene TRBJ2-7; D possibly uses TRBD1 or TRBD2 (7 bases each). Per the germline V gene, CDR1 is SNHLY and CDR2 is FYNNEI. Deletions cut 6 bases from V and 0 bases from J, with 12 bases between. The CDR3 extends over 14 amino acids. The CDR3 DNA sequence: TGTGCCAGCAGCCAGGGGGGGTTCTCCTACGAGCAGTACTTC. This encodes CASSQGGFSYEQYF.

The chain has TRBV7-2 and TRBJ2-1; 9 bases map to TRBD2. This CDR3 is built from 15 residues. The V gene end was trimmed by 5 bases and the J gene end by 7 bases; junction bases not matched to a gene: 9. From germline, CDR1 is SGHTA and CDR2 FQGNSA. This chain's CDR3 is CASSPQSSGGNEQFF. CDR3 nucleotides: TGTGCCAGCAGCCCGCAGAGTAGCGGGGGAAATGAGCAGTTCTTC.

This clone was found a few times. The CDR3 DNA follows: TGTGCCACCAGTGATTGGCAGCAAGAGACCCAGTACTTC. Amino acid sequence: CATSDWQQETQYF. The chain has TRBV24-1 and TRBJ2-5; D uncertain. The CDR3 is 13 residues long. Germline CDR1 is KGHDR and CDR2 is SFDVKD. Between the trimmed V and J ends, which lost 2 bases and 2 bases, there was a span of 5 bases.

The chain joins TRBV27 to TRBJ2-7; either TRBD1 or TRBD2 may supply D (7 bases each). This CDR3 has 15 residues. The V gene lost 3 bases and the J gene lost 2 bases, with 14 bases spanning the gap. CDR1 is MNHEY, CDR2 SMNVEV, per germline (reference sequence). DNA of the CDR3: TGTGCCAGCAGTTTTCGGCGGGGGACAGCCTACGAGCAGTACTTC. Its translation is CASSFRRGTAYEQYF.

V usage is TRBV7-6 and J usage is TRBJ2-3; 7 nucleotides match TRBD2. The CDR3 length is 14 residues. The germline V gene encodes CDR1 SGHVS and CDR2 FNYEAQ. After removal of 8 bases from V and 2 bases from J, the junction contained 7 bases not matched to a gene. CDR3 residues: CASGPAGSTDTQYF. In nucleotides, the CDR3 is TGTGCCAGCGGTCCAGCGGGGTCCACAGATACGCAGTATTTT.

The genes are TRBV12-3 or TRBV12-4 and TRBJ1-1; tentatively, D is TRBD1 (6 bases). This CDR3 region has 13 residues. Trimming took 8 bases from V and 4 from J, leaving 14 bases between them. The CDR3 reads CASSKGGATEAFF. CDR3 nucleotides: TGTGCCAGCTCCAAGGGGGGGGCCACTGAAGCTTTCTTT.

CDR3 in amino acids: CASSLIGRPGYEQYF. The DNA for the CDR3 is TGTGCCAGCAGTTTAATAGGGAGGCCAGGGTACGAGCAGTACTTC. The chain combines TRBV27 with TRBJ2-7; tentative D call: TRBD2 (6 bases). V lost 2 bases to trimming and J lost 4 bases, with 15 bases between them. The CDR3 consists of 15 residues. Germline V gene lookup returns CDR1 MNHEY and CDR2 SMNVEV (reference sequence).